This TCR beta chain comes out of a study of blood T cell repertoires in COVID-19. The repertoire was sequenced with immunoSEQ multiplex PCR; TCRdb's copy has only in-frame clones and lacks some. The sample has about 130,000 clones; roughly four fifths are singletons. This CDR3 has 13 residues. With 8 bases clipped from V and 1 base from J, the junction kept 4 bases outside the gene matches. CDR1 is MNHEY, CDR2 SVGAGI, per germline. This clonotype originated in a woman aged 80 or over with acute or convalescent COVID-19. Sequenced input: peripheral blood. The chain recombines TRBV6-5 with TRBJ2-7; TRBD2 matches at 8 bases. The DNA of the CDR3 is TGTGCCAGCGGACTAGCCGATTCCTACGAGCAGTACTTC. Protein sequence: CASGLADSYEQYF.